The T cell receptor (beta chain) described here comes from a study of T cell responses to AZD1222 COVID-19 vaccine. Produced via immunoSEQ multiplex PCR; TCRdb's table is partial and in-frame only. The sample holds around 83,000 clones; roughly 94% are singletons and the top ten take approximately 5.5%. The V gene's germline CDR1 is MDHEN and CDR2 SYDVKM. Trimming removed 10 bases from V and 7 bases from J, with 19 bases in between. The CDR3 spans 13 residues. The sample here was peripheral blood, taken on day 0 of AZD1222 vaccination. This receptor was obtained from an adult in good health. The chain employs TRBV28 and TRBJ1-2, with D hard to call. The CDR3 reads CATGKGEMSGYTF. The CDR3 DNA reads TGTGCCACTGGAAAGGGAGAAATGAGTGGCTACACCTTC.